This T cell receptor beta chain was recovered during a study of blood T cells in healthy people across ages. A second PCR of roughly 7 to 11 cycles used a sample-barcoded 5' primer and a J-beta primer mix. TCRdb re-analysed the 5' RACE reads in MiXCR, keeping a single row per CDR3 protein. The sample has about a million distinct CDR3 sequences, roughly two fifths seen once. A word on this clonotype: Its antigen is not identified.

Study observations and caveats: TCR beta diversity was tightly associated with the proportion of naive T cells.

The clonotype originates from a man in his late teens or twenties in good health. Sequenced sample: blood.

In DNA, the CDR3 is TGCGCCAGCAACCAGGACGCATCGACCGGGGAGCTGTTTTTT. Translation: CASNQDASTGELFF. The V gene is TRBV5-1, the J gene TRBJ2-2; no reliable D call. CDR3 size: 14 residues. Germline CDR1 and CDR2: SGHRS and YFSETQ. Trimming took 6 bases from V and 5 from J, leaving 14 bases between them.